This passage covers 20 T cell receptor beta chains from one sample sequenced in a study of T cells after yellow fever vaccination (dated by TCRdb to between 2018 and 2021). The treatment or condition label for this specimen denotes: live attenuated yellow fever vaccine strain. The receptor library was made with 5' RACE. Sequencing instrument: Illumina NovaSeq 6000. In-frame beta chains were kept once TCRdb had trimmed the public reads at Q25 with fastp and called clones with MiXCR. Entries that share a CDR3 protein sequence are merged under the most common genes and DNA. The sample records 400,000 to 450,000 distinct CDR3 sequences, roughly a sixth of which are singletons. The leading ten clones occupy 18% of the sample. Sequencing was performed on PBMCs, taken before the yellow fever booster vaccination. Every receptor here comes from a man aged 18 to 30 who received the YFV17D yellow fever vaccine.

The rearrangement links TRBV20-1 to TRBJ1-5; the match to TRBD1 covers 8 bases. Per germline, CDR1 DFQATT and CDR2 SNEGSKA (reference sequence). After removal of 0 bases from V and 5 bases from J, the junction contained 6 bases not matched to a gene. There are 15 residues in the CDR3. For the CDR3, the DNA is TGCAGTGCTAGAGATGCGACAGGGGATCATCAGCCCCAGCATTTT. It is translated as CSARDATGDHQPQHF.

The V gene is TRBV5-1, the J gene TRBJ2-7; D call uncertain. V was pared by 6 bases and J by 2 bases, with 12 bases between. The germline gives CDR1 SGHRS, CDR2 YFSETQ. The CDR3 is 13 amino acids. CDR3 loop: CASKGLEAYEQYF. CDR3 sequence (DNA): TGCGCCAGCAAGGGCCTTGAAGCCTACGAGCAGTACTTC. The variable domain in full, with the rest retrieved from reference TRBV5-1 and TRBJ2-7, is KAGVTQTPRYLIKTRGQQVTLSCSPISGHRSVSWYQQTPGQGLQFLFEYFSETQRNKGNFPGRFSGRQFSNSRSEMNVSTLELGDSALYLCASKGLEAYEQYFGPGTRLTVT.

This clonotype came up a few times. The CDR3 reads CASSLAGLGSPLHF. The CDR3 bases are TGCGCCAGCAGCTTGGCAGGTTTAGGATCACCCCTCCACTTT. V is TRBV5-1 and J is TRBJ1-6, with D unresolved. CDR1 and CDR2 (germline): SGHRS, YFSETQ. V lost 0 bases, J lost 10 bases, and 11 bases lay in between. This CDR3 is built from 14 residues.

The genes are TRBV4-1 and TRBJ1-1; 7 bases line up with TRBD1. The CDR3 extends over 13 amino acids. The V and J ends lost 1 base and 11 bases, in that order; junction bases with no gene match: 7. CDR1 and CDR2 from the germline V gene are MGHRA and YSYEKL. The CDR3 spells CASSQAPEQGAFF. The CDR3 coding sequence is TGCGCCAGCAGCCAAGCCCCTGAACAGGGGGCTTTCTTT.

The CDR3: CASSPTGLAGDEQYV. The CDR3 DNA reads TGTGCCAGCAGCCCGACCGGACTAGCGGGGGACGAGCAGTACGTC. V usage is TRBV7-2 and J usage is TRBJ2-7; 13 bases agree with TRBD2. The length of the CDR3 is 15 residues. CDR1 SGHTA and CDR2 FQGNSA come from the germline V gene. The ends lost 5 bases at V and 5 bases at J; junction bases unmatched: 6.

The chain links TRBV4-3 to TRBJ2-5, with a possible D match to TRBD1 (5 bases). The V end was cut by 1 base, the J end by 7 bases, with 10 bases between. The CDR3 sequence is 13 residues long. In germline, CDR1 is LGHNA, CDR2 YSLEER. The CDR3 region is CASSQGAQGTQYF. The CDR3 DNA follows: TGCGCCAGCAGCCAAGGGGCCCAGGGGACCCAGTACTTC.

V usage is TRBV4-1 and J usage is TRBJ2-2; 8 bases map to TRBD2. Germline V gene data show CDR1 as MGHRA and CDR2 as YSYEKL. This CDR3 has 15 amino acids. V dropped 4 bases and J dropped 7; count of bases not matched to a gene: 8. The CDR3 is CASSPRGGQGGELFF. The CDR3 nucleotides are TGCGCCAGCAGCCCCCGGGGGGGCCAAGGCGGGGAGCTGTTTTTT.

This clonotype was picked up a small number of times. The CDR3 reads CASSLELAPKETQYF. CDR3 DNA: TGTGCCAGCAGCTTAGAACTAGCACCTAAAGAGACCCAGTACTTC. The genes are TRBV7-9 and TRBJ2-5; possibly TRBD2 for D (6 bases). The CDR3 covers 15 residues. The germline V gene encodes CDR1 SEHNR and CDR2 FQNEAQ (reference sequence). The V and J ends lost 1 base and 3 bases respectively, with 12 bases between them.

The chain has TRBV18 and TRBJ1-1, with D perhaps matching TRBD1 (5 bases). The germline V gene encodes CDR1 KGHSH and CDR2 LQKENI. V was pared by 3 bases and J by 7 bases, with 18 bases between. CDR3 length: 15 amino acids. The DNA of the CDR3 is TGTGCCAGCTCACCTCCTTCTGGCGGGAGGGGTGAAGCTTTCTTT. Protein product: CASSPPSGGRGEAFF. The full variable domain, rest sourced from reference TRBV18 and TRBJ1-1, is NAGVMQNPRHLVRRRGQEARLRCSPMKGHSHVYWYRQLPEEGLKFMVYLQKENIIDESGMPKERFSAEFPKEGPSILRIQQVVRGDSAAYFCASSPPSGGRGEAFFGQGTRLTVV.

This clonotype was counted many times. The chain combines TRBV6-5 with TRBJ2-1; D is perhaps TRBD2 (6 bases). The CDR3 length is 14 residues. V lost 6 bases, J lost 4 bases, and 13 bases lay in between. Germline loops: CDR1 MNHEY, CDR2 SVGAGI. In DNA form, the CDR3 reads TGTGCCAGCAGCCCGAACCGGGGGTACAATGAGCAGTTCTTC. Residues: CASSPNRGYNEQFF.

The J gene is TRBJ2-3, the V gene TRBV6-5, with 7 bases that match TRBD2. Germline assignment: CDR1 MNHEY and CDR2 SVGAGI. The CDR3 consists of 14 residues. V gave up 7 bases and J gave up 4 bases; unmatched junction bases: 8. The CDR3 here is CASTPPGRADTQYF. The CDR3 region has the DNA TGTGCCAGCACCCCTCCGGGGAGGGCAGATACGCAGTATTTT.

In this sample, this clonotype turned up a few times. The chain uses TRBV29-1 and TRBJ2-5; possibly TRBD2 for D (5 bases). CDR1 SQVTM and CDR2 ANQGSEA come from the germline V gene. The V end lost 4 bases, the J end lost 3 bases, and 15 bases lay between the germline ends. The CDR3 loop spans 14 amino acids. CDR3 residues: CSVVPGIAKETQYF. In nucleotides, the CDR3 is TGCAGCGTTGTCCCCGGGATCGCAAAAGAGACCCAGTACTTC. Combining the CDR3 with reference TRBV29-1 and TRBJ2-5 gives the whole variable domain SAVISQKPSRDICQRGTSLTIQCQVDSQVTMMFWYRQQPGQSLTLIATANQGSEATYESGFVIDKFPISRPNLTFSTLTVSNMSPEDSSIYLCSVVPGIAKETQYFGPGTRLLVL.

This clonotype occurred a few times. This chain connects TRBV20-1 to TRBJ2-1; TRBD2 matches 7 bases. The germline gives CDR1 DFQATT, CDR2 SNEGSKA (reference sequence). J lost 4 bases, V lost 8 bases, and 8 bases had no gene match. The CDR3 spans 13 residues. CDR3 residues: CSTNLADYNEQFF. CDR3 bases: TGCAGTACTAACCTAGCGGATTACAATGAGCAGTTCTTC.

The genes are TRBV5-1 and TRBJ1-1; 8 nucleotides line up with TRBD1. The CDR3 totals 13 residues. Germline loops: CDR1 SGHRS, CDR2 YFSETQ. The trim removed 3 bases at V and 6 bases at J, leaving 4 bases unmatched. CDR3 nucleotides: TGCGCCAGCAGCTCGCAGGGGGCCTCTGAAGCTTTCTTT. Protein sequence: CASSSQGASEAFF.

This clonotype was counted between two and nine times. The chain carries TRBV5-1 and TRBJ2-1; TRBD1 might be the D (6 bases). Germline loops: CDR1 SGHRS, CDR2 YFSETQ. Deletions cut 0 bases from V and 6 bases from J, with 19 bases between. There are 17 residues in the CDR3. In DNA form, the CDR3 reads TGCGCCAGCAGCTTGGCCGGTGGGGGCTCCGCCCTCAATGAGCAGTTCTTC. Its protein product is CASSLAGGGSALNEQFF.

This clonotype was seen a handful of times. The chain has TRBV11-2 and TRBJ2-2, with D possibly TRBD1 on 6 matching bases. The germline gives CDR1 SGHAT, CDR2 FQNNGV. Trimming removed 4 bases at V and 1 base at J, with 10 bases between. This CDR3 region has 15 residues. The CDR3 nucleotides read TGTGCCAGCAGCTCAGGGGTTCTGAACACCGGGGAGCTGTTTTTT. Protein sequence: CASSSGVLNTGELFF. The full variable domain, its missing parts supplied by reference TRBV11-2 and TRBJ2-2, is EAGVAQSPRYKIIEKRQSVAFWCNPISGHATLYWYQQILGQGPKLLIQFQNNGVVDDSQLPKDRFSAERLKGVDSTLKIQPAKLEDSAVYLCASSSGVLNTGELFFGEGSRLTVL.

The rearrangement joins TRBV5-1 to TRBJ2-5; 7 bases agree with TRBD2. V shed 4 bases and J 1 base; nucleotides not matched to a gene: 16. CDR1 and CDR2 (germline): SGHRS, YFSETQ. The CDR3 runs to 18 residues. CDR3 bases: TGCGCCAGCAGCGCAGATCGGCAAGGACTAGGTTTCCAAGAGACCCAGTACTTC. It codes for CASSADRQGLGFQETQYF.

The CDR3 here is CASSLIQGDTQYF. In nucleotides, the CDR3 is TGTGCCAGCAGTTTAATCCAGGGAGATACGCAGTATTTT. The chain couples TRBV12-3 or TRBV12-4 to TRBJ2-3; possible D gene TRBD1, 5 bases. This CDR3 is 13 amino acids long. V lost 2 bases and J 5 bases, leaving 8 bases between the germline ends.

This clonotype appeared a few times. The chain uses TRBV7-3 and TRBJ2-1, with TRBD2 as a possible D gene (6 bases). Germline lookup yields CDR1 SGHTA and CDR2 FQGTGA. V gave up 4 bases and J gave up 10 bases, with 14 bases separating them. The CDR3 loop spans 13 amino acids. CDR3 in DNA: TGTGCCAGCAGCTCCTGGGGGGAGGAGGAGCAGTTCTTC. It yields the protein CASSSWGEEEQFF.

This clonotype was detected a few times. The CDR3 sequence is CASSLRESSYNSPLHF. The CDR3 nucleotides read TGTGCCAGCAGCCTCAGGGAAAGCTCCTATAATTCACCCCTCCACTTT. The rearrangement joins TRBV5-5 to TRBJ1-6; D is perhaps TRBD1 (5 bases). The germline V gene has CDR1 SGHKS and CDR2 YYEKEE (reference sequence). The CDR3 has 16 amino acids. Trimming shortened V by 4 bases and J by 0 bases, and 11 bases separated the two germline ends.